This T cell receptor beta chain was captured by sequencing in a study of CD8+CD57+ T cells in acquired aplastic anemia. Study background: The mean DNA yield obtained from sorted CD4+ and CD8+ cells came to approximately 3 ug.

Individuals selected for sequencing had exhibited CD8+CD57+ cell expansion on flow cytometry. A severe acquired aplastic anemia diagnosis applied to all patients. Untreated patients provided the blood samples, with no therapy given before sampling. Genomic DNA was employed as the template in profiling TCR beta VDJ and CDR3. TCRdb fed the reads into MiXCR, producing one record per CDR3 protein. The data hold about 220,000 distinct CDR3 sequences, with 40% to 50% observed a single time. The CDR3 runs 17 residues. The ends lost 2 bases at V and 4 bases at J; junction bases unmatched: 10. In germline, CDR1 is GTSNPN, CDR2 SVGIG (reference sequence). Study-wide results and caveats: Patients and controls had CD8+ Simpson's diversity values that were not significantly distinct.

A note on this clonotype: Its antigen is unidentified.

The chain links TRBV30 to TRBJ2-4; TRBD2 matches 11 bases. Sequenced input: sorted CD4+, CD8+, or CD8+CD57+ T cells (not recorded which) from PBMCs. This sequence was found in a human donor with aplastic anemia. In nucleotides, the CDR3 is TGTGCCTGGAGTCACTATCCGGGACTAGCGGAGAAAAACATTCAGTACTTC. Amino acid sequence: CAWSHYPGLAEKNIQYF.